This TCR beta chain derives from a study of shared clonotypes between healthy human individuals. General study findings and limits: Non-shared clonotypes had lower generation probabilities than those shared by all four donors. Clonotype sharing among donors was thought likely to change with sequencing depth.

The CDR3 runs 13 residues. The V end was cut by 0 bases, the J end by 8 bases, with 11 bases between. The V gene's germline CDR1 is SGHTS and CDR2 YDEGEE. Worth noting for this clone: Its antigen is unidentified.

Clones were read by immunoSEQ multiplex PCR, and TCRdb kept only the in-frame ones, dropping some. The sample records over 2 million clones, 85% to 95% being singletons. The sequencing input was naive CD4+ T cells sorted from blood. This sample's subset: CD45RA+ positively selected. The clonotype was recovered from a man younger than 35 in good health. This chain connects TRBV5-8 to TRBJ1-1; D remains ambiguous. DNA of the CDR3: TGTGCCAGCAGCTTGGAAAGATGGATCGAAGCTTTCTTT. It yields the protein CASSLERWIEAFF.